The 23 T cell receptor beta chains listed next were all sequenced from one sample in a study of cytomegalovirus exposure and HLA in healthy donors. PCR involved 60 Vbeta and 13 Jbeta primers. The repertoire was sequenced with immunoSEQ multiplex PCR; TCRdb's copy has only in-frame clones and lacks some. The table lists 110,000 or so clones, 10% to 15% of them singletons. The sequenced sample consisted of PBMCs. The receptors derive from a man aged 40-55 years in good health and CMV-seropositive.

V and J are TRBV5-1 and TRBJ2-7; 9 positions match TRBD2. The CDR3 is 17 residues long. Per germline, CDR1 SGHRS and CDR2 YFSETQ. With V trimmed by 0 bases and J by 4 bases, 11 bases remained unmatched. The CDR3 region is CASSLVVLSGSRYEQYF. CDR3 sequence (DNA): TGCGCCAGCAGCTTGGTGGTCCTTAGCGGGAGTCGGTACGAGCAGTACTTC.

The chain couples TRBV30 to TRBJ1-2; 9 bases agree with TRBD1. The junction had 9 bases not matched to a gene; V was cut back by 6 bases and J by 7 bases. Germline V gene data show CDR1 as GTSNPN and CDR2 as SVGIG (reference sequence). The CDR3 sequence is 13 residues long. The CDR3 loop reads CACHGTGNFGYTF. The CDR3 bases are TGTGCCTGCCACGGGACAGGGAATTTTGGCTACACCTTC.

This clone was seen only a few times. CDR3: CASSSTGTVNTEAFF. The CDR3 DNA is TGTGCCAGCAGCTCCACCGGGACTGTGAACACTGAAGCTTTCTTT. This chain links TRBV7-9 with TRBJ1-1; possible D gene TRBD1, 5 bases. The CDR3 covers 15 residues. Germline-derived CDR1 and CDR2 are SEHNR and FQNEAQ (reference sequence). V was clipped by 4 bases and J by 0 bases, with 12 bases between them.

The chain employs TRBV5-1 and TRBJ1-1; weak D call: TRBD1 (6 bases). This CDR3 comprises 14 residues. Germline CDR1 and CDR2: SGHRS and YFSETQ. Trimming shortened V by 2 bases and J by 4 bases, and 12 bases separated the two germline ends. The CDR3 spells CASSFGGVVTEAFF. As DNA, the CDR3 is TGCGCCAGCAGCTTTGGGGGCGTCGTCACTGAAGCTTTCTTT.

This clone occurred a few times. The V call is TRBV29-1, the J call TRBJ1-4, with 7 bases lining up with TRBD1. The CDR3 is 14 residues long. Germline V CDR1 and CDR2: SQVTM, ANQGSEA. V trimming: 7 bases; J trimming: 5 bases; junction bases outside the gene matches: 10. This CDR3 reads CSATPTGVNEKLFF. The CDR3 coding sequence is TGCAGCGCTACGCCCACAGGGGTGAATGAAAAACTGTTTTTT.

The chain recombines TRBV9 with TRBJ1-4; 9 nucleotides align to TRBD1. The CDR3 loop spans 14 amino acids. V lost 4 bases to trimming and J lost 15 bases; unmatched junction nucleotides: 13. The germline V gene encodes CDR1 SGDLS and CDR2 YYNGEE. The CDR3 DNA is TGTGCCAGCAGCCCCAGTCCCGGGACAGGGTTGGTGTTTTTT. Translated, it gives CASSPSPGTGLVFF. The full variable domain, its missing parts supplied by reference TRBV9 and TRBJ1-4, is DSGVTQTPKHLITATGQRVTLRCSPRSGDLSVYWYQQSLDQGLQFLIQYYNGEERAKGNILERFSAQQFPDLHSELNLSSLELGDSALYFCASSPSPGTGLVFFGSGTQLSVL.

The sample holds a few counts of this clone. The chain links TRBV27 to TRBJ2-7, with 8 bases that match TRBD2. Germline assignment: CDR1 MNHEY and CDR2 SMNVEV (reference sequence). V was pared by 8 bases and J by 5 bases, with 11 bases of the junction left unmatched. This CDR3 is built from 14 residues. The CDR3 spells CASHLLAGSHEQYF. The CDR3 region has the DNA TGTGCCAGCCACCTCCTAGCGGGTTCCCACGAGCAGTACTTC.

This clone has just a few counts. The rearrangement uses TRBV9 and TRBJ1-2; TRBD1 matches 8 bases. The ends lost 2 bases at V and 8 bases at J; junction bases unmatched: 8. Per germline, CDR1 SGDLS and CDR2 YYNGEE. This CDR3 is 14 amino acids long. In nucleotides, the CDR3 is TGTGCCAGCAGCGTTACAGGGGGGATCGGCGGCTACACCTTC. Amino acid sequence: CASSVTGGIGGYTF.

This clone has only a few counts. This chain links TRBV11-3 with TRBJ2-3; 8 bases align to TRBD2. The germline gives CDR1 SGHNT, CDR2 YENEEA. Trimming removed 8 bases from V and 4 bases from J; junction bases left unmatched: 8. CDR3 length: 14 amino acids. DNA of the CDR3: TGTGCCAGCTCGAACGGGAGGGCCGCAGATACGCAGTATTTT. Amino acid sequence: CASSNGRAADTQYF.

The V gene is TRBV5-4, the J gene TRBJ2-2; a weak D match, TRBD1 (6 bases). The V end was cut by 0 bases, the J end by 6 bases, with 12 bases between. Germline CDR1 reads SGHNT; CDR2 reads YYREEE (reference sequence). The CDR3 loop spans 15 amino acids. CDR3 nucleotides: TGTGCCAGCAGCTTGGATCAGGGGTCGGCCGGGGAGCTGTTTTTT. Protein: CASSLDQGSAGELFF.

The chain links TRBV19 to TRBJ2-1; D call uncertain. The CDR3 covers 16 residues. Germline values: CDR1 LNHDA, CDR2 SQIVND (reference sequence). The germline V and J ends were trimmed by 3 bases and 0 bases, with 12 bases remaining between them. The CDR3 nucleotides are TGTGCCAGTAGTATGAGTAGCAAAGGCTCCTACAATGAGCAGTTCTTC. Its translation is CASSMSSKGSYNEQFF.

For the CDR3, the DNA is TGCGCCAGCAGCATGGGACAAATATTAGAGACCCAGTACTTC. Translated, it gives CASSMGQILETQYF. This chain uses TRBV5-1 with TRBJ2-5; a possible D gene is TRBD1 (6 bases). CDR1 is SGHRS, CDR2 YFSETQ, per germline. This CDR3 is 14 amino acids long. V lost 4 bases and J lost 4, with 14 bases in between.

The chain has TRBV28 and TRBJ2-2; the D gene is possibly TRBD1 (6 bases). V lost 3 bases, J lost 4 bases, and 9 bases lay in between. The CDR3 runs to 14 residues. Germline CDR1 MDHEN, CDR2 SYDVKM. CDR3 region: CASSLRGSTGELFF. In DNA form, the CDR3 reads TGTGCCAGCAGTTTGAGGGGGAGCACCGGGGAGCTGTTTTTT.

This clone was found a few times. The V and J genes are TRBV9 and TRBJ1-1; TRBD1 is a possible D gene (5 bases). CDR3 length equals 16 residues. Germline V CDR1 and CDR2: SGDLS, YYNGEE. Trimming pared 4 bases from V and 2 bases from J, leaving 18 bases between. The CDR3 region has the DNA TGTGCCAGCAGCCCCCGGGAGTGGGGGTTAAACACTGAAGCTTTCTTT. Residues: CASSPREWGLNTEAFF.

This clone came up a few times. The rearrangement links TRBV4-2 to TRBJ1-4, with 11 nucleotides matching TRBD1. Germline trimming cut 4 bases from V and 8 bases from J; bases unmatched to any gene: 6. CDR3 length: 15 residues. CDR1 and CDR2 from the germline V gene are LGHNA and YNFKEQ. CDR3 nucleotides: TGTGCCAGCAGCCCACCGGGACAGGGGGAGGAAAAACTGTTTTTT. It encodes CASSPPGQGEEKLFF.

V usage is TRBV5-4 and J usage is TRBJ2-7; D is possibly TRBD2 (7 bases). The germline V gene encodes CDR1 SGHNT and CDR2 YYREEE (reference sequence). The CDR3 has 14 amino acids. Trimming cost V 4 bases and J 3 bases, with 14 bases left between them. The CDR3 sequence: CASSPGRGYYEQYF. In nucleotides, the CDR3 is TGTGCCAGCAGCCCGGGGAGGGGGTACTACGAGCAGTACTTC.

This clone has more than one count but fewer than ten. The chain has TRBV6-5 and TRBJ1-4; D remains ambiguous. With 7 bases removed from V and 7 bases from J, the gap between germline ends came to 16 bases. CDR1 is MNHEY and CDR2 is SVGAGI in the germline V gene. The CDR3 has 14 residues. The CDR3 loop reads CASNSRGEGEKLFF. In nucleotides, the CDR3 is TGTGCCAGCAACTCCCGGGGTGAAGGTGAAAAACTGTTTTTT.

The rearrangement uses TRBV15 and TRBJ1-2; 10 bases are a match to TRBD1. This CDR3 is built from 15 residues. Germline V CDR1 and CDR2: LNHNV, YYDKDF (reference sequence). J gave up 2 bases and V 3 bases, and 3 bases lay outside the gene matches. CDR3 nucleotides: TGTGCCACCAGCAGGGACAGGGGGGACAACTATGGCTACACCTTC. Amino acids: CATSRDRGDNYGYTF.

This clone has only a few counts. This chain connects TRBV7-6 to TRBJ1-2; D gene ambiguous. Germline-derived CDR1 and CDR2 are SGHVS and FNYEAQ. CDR3 length: 12 amino acids. Trimming pared 4 bases from V and 4 bases from J, leaving 7 bases between. CDR3 bases: TGTGCCAGCAGCTCCCACGGCTATGGCTACACCTTC. Its protein is CASSSHGYGYTF.

A few counts support this clone. V and J are TRBV28 and TRBJ2-5; 12 bases align to TRBD2. Germline-derived CDR1 and CDR2 are MDHEN and SYDVKM. This CDR3 contains 15 residues. The J segment lost 10 bases and the V segment lost 6 bases, leaving 12 bases of the junction unmatched. The CDR3 DNA reads TGTGCCAGCAGGCCAACTAGCGGGAGGCCCGTCGTCCAGTACTTC. Translation gives CASRPTSGRPVVQYF.

Note on this clone: The sample holds other DNA sequences that translate to the same CDR3. This chain connects TRBV5-1 to TRBJ2-1; TRBD2 matches 11 bases. Trimming took 3 bases from V and 2 from J; bases not matched to a gene: 4. The CDR3 extends over 16 amino acids. In germline, CDR1 is SGHRS, CDR2 YFSETQ. CDR3 sequence: CASSSGTSGAYNEQFF. The CDR3, as DNA: TGCGCCAGCAGCTCCGGGACTAGCGGTGCCTACAATGAGCAGTTCTTC.

The J gene is TRBJ2-7, the V gene TRBV6-4; 10 positions match TRBD2. Trimming removed 5 bases from V and 5 bases from J; junction bases left unmatched: 9. This CDR3 has 15 amino acids. Germline V gives CDR1 MRHNA, CDR2 SNTAGT. In DNA, the CDR3 is TGTGCCAGCAGTTTGTCGACTAGCGGGCTTGACGAGCAGTACTTC. Residues: CASSLSTSGLDEQYF.

This clone was observed a handful of times. This chain joins TRBV7-2 and TRBJ1-2; D call uncertain. The germline V and J ends were trimmed by 10 bases and 0 bases, with 15 bases remaining between them. The CDR3 is made up of 14 amino acids. Germline-derived CDR1 and CDR2 are SGHTA and FQGNSA. CDR3 sequence: CAITERNANYGYTF. The CDR3 nucleotides read TGTGCCATTACGGAGAGAAACGCTAACTATGGCTACACCTTC.